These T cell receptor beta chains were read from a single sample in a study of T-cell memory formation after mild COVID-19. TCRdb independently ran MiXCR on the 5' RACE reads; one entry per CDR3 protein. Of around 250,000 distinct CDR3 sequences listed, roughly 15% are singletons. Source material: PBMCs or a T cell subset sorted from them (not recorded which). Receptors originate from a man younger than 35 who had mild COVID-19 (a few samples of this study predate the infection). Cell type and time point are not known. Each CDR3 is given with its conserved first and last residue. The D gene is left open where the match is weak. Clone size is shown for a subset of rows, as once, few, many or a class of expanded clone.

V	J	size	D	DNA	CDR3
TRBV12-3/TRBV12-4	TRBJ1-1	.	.	TGTGCCAGCAGTCGTTTGGGGGGGACTGAAGCTTTCTTT	CASSRLGGTEAFF
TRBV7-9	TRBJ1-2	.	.	TGTGCCAGCAGCCCACCTGGGGGGGCTTTCCCCAACTATGGCTACACCTTC	CASSPPGGAFPNYGYTF
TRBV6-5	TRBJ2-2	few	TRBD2	TGTGCCAGCAGTTACTCCAGCGGGAGTACCGGGGAGCTGTTTTTT	CASSYSSGSTGELFF
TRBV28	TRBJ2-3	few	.	TGTGCCAGCAGTCCGGGGGGACAGGGCACAGATACGCAGTATTTT	CASSPGGQGTDTQYF
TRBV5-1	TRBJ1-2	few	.	TGCGCCAGCAGCAACCAGTATGGCTACACCTTC	CASSNQYGYTF
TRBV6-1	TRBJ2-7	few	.	TGTGCCAGCAGTGGAAACAGGGAGCAGTACTTC	CASSGNREQYF
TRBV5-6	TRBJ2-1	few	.	TGTGCCAGCACCCTGACTAGTGATGAGCAGTTCTTC	CASTLTSDEQFF
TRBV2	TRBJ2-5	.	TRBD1	TGTGCCAGCACAGACAGGGCCCAAGAGACCCAGTACTTC	CASTDRAQETQYF
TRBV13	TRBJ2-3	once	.	TGTGCCAGCAGCCACTCCACTAGCACAGATACGCAGTATTTT	CASSHSTSTDTQYF
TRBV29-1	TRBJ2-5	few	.	TGCAGCGTTGGGGCCTGGCAAGAGACCCAGTACTTC	CSVGAWQETQYF
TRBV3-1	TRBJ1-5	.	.	TGTGCCAGCAGCCAAGAAAGTAAGGGAAAGAGCAATCAGCCCCAGCATTTT	CASSQESKGKSNQPQHF
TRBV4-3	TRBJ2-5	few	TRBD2	TGCGCCAGCAGCCACCGTCGCGGGGGGTATTTGGAGACCCAGTACTTC	CASSHRRGGYLETQYF
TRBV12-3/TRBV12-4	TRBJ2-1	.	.	TGTGCCAGCAGACCCCCGGGGTCATACAATGAGCAGTTCTTC	CASRPPGSYNEQFF
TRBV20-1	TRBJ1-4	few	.	TGCAGTGCTAGTGTGCCCCGGGGGGATGAAAAACTGTTTTTT	CSASVPRGDEKLFF
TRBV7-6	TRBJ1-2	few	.	TGTGCCAGCAGCTTAGTCCCGCGGATTTTGGGTCATGGCTACACCTTC	CASSLVPRILGHGYTF
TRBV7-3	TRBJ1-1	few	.	TGTGCCAGCAGCAAGGACGGTTCCACTGAAGCTTTCTTT	CASSKDGSTEAFF
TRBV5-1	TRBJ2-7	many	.	TGCGCCAGCAGCCCCCTCTCGTTAGGAGACTACGAGCAGTACTTC	CASSPLSLGDYEQYF
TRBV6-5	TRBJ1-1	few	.	TGTGCCAGCAGCCAGGGGATCGACACTGAAGCTTTCTTT	CASSQGIDTEAFF
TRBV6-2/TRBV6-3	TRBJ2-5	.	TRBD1	TGTGCCAGCAGCCCTAGCAGGGACAGGGGTGCGGAGACCCAGTACTTC	CASSPSRDRGAETQYF
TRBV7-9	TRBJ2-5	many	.	TGTGCCAGCAGCCCATCTGGACTGTACCTCCGGGGGACCCAGTACTTC	CASSPSGLYLRGTQYF
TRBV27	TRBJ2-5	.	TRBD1	TGTGCCAGCAGTAAAAGGGACAGGGGCCGGCAAGAGACCCAGTACTTC	CASSKRDRGRQETQYF
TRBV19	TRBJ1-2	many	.	TGTGCCAGTAGTATACGGGAACAAATTGAGTATGGCTACACCTTC	CASSIREQIEYGYTF
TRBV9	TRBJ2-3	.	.	TGTGCCAGCAGCGTAGTCGGCGAGTCCCCCACAGATACGCAGTATTTT	CASSVVGESPTDTQYF
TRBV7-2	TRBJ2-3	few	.	TGTGCCAGCAGCTTAGTCATTCCAGATACGCAGTATTTT	CASSLVIPDTQYF
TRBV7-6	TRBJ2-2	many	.	TGTGCCAGCACCGACTGGACTTTCACCGGGGAGCTGTTTTTT	CASTDWTFTGELFF
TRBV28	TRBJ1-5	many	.	TGTGCCAGCAGTTGGGGCAATCAGCCCCAGCATTTT	CASSWGNQPQHF
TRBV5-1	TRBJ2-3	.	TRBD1	TGCGCCAGCAGCCGACACAGGGGTCCCACAGATACGCAGTATTTT	CASSRHRGPTDTQYF
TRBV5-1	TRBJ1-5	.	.	TGCGCCAGCAGCCAGGGGTATGGCAATCAGCCCCAGCATTTT	CASSQGYGNQPQHF